What follows are 22 T cell receptor beta chains derived from one specimen sequenced in a study of T cell responses to AZD1222 COVID-19 vaccine. Produced via immunoSEQ multiplex PCR; TCRdb's table is partial and in-frame only. The sample includes about 150,000 clones, 90% to 95% of them seen just once. The sequencing here drew on peripheral blood, taken 28 days after the second AZD1222 dose. The receptor source for this set is an adult who received the AZD1222 COVID-19 vaccine.

The chain employs TRBV14 and TRBJ2-3; TRBD2 might be the D (5 bases). The germline V gene has CDR1 SGHDN and CDR2 FVKESK. With 4 bases removed from V and 2 bases from J, the gap between germline ends came to 10 bases. The CDR3 extends over 14 amino acids. The CDR3 DNA sequence: TGTGCCAGCAGCCCCGGGATCCACACAGATACGCAGTATTTT. This encodes CASSPGIHTDTQYF.

This chain connects TRBV2 to TRBJ2-7; no firm D call. CDR1 SNHLY and CDR2 FYNNEI come from the germline V gene. Between the trimmed V and J ends, which lost 4 bases and 1 base, there was a span of 8 bases. The CDR3 loop spans 13 amino acids. The CDR3 loop reads CASSASVSYEQYF. The CDR3 DNA is TGTGCCAGCAGTGCCTCGGTATCCTACGAGCAGTACTTC.

This chain links TRBV6-5 with TRBJ2-3; 8 bases agree with TRBD1. This CDR3 comprises 15 residues. With 0 bases clipped from V and 4 bases from J, the junction kept 3 bases outside the gene matches. Germline lookup yields CDR1 MNHEY and CDR2 SVGAGI. CDR3: CASSYSGQGPDTQYF. DNA for the CDR3: TGTGCCAGCAGTTACTCCGGACAGGGCCCAGATACGCAGTATTTT.

A few counts support this clone. The chain is built from TRBV28 and TRBJ1-2, with D perhaps TRBD1 (5 bases). Trimming shortened V by 10 bases and J by 7 bases, and 22 bases separated the two germline ends. The CDR3 is 14 amino acids. CDR1 is MDHEN, CDR2 SYDVKM, per germline. The CDR3 reads CATTVVEGISGYTF. The DNA for the CDR3 is TGTGCCACAACCGTAGTGGAGGGGATTAGTGGCTACACCTTC.

CDR3 residues: CAIRRDRDSYEQYF. DNA of the CDR3: TGTGCCATCAGACGTGACAGGGACTCCTACGAGCAGTACTTC. The chain is built from TRBV10-3 and TRBJ2-7; 7 positions agree with TRBD1. This CDR3 comprises 14 residues. Trimming at V came to 6 bases and at J to 0 bases, leaving 5 bases not matched to a gene. Germline CDR1 ENHRY, CDR2 SYGVKD.

The chain has TRBV4-1 and TRBJ2-1; the match to TRBD2 covers 13 bases. V lost 0 bases to trimming and J lost 0 bases; unmatched junction nucleotides: 5. Looked up from germline, CDR1 is MGHRA and CDR2 is YSYEKL. The CDR3 contains 19 residues. CDR3 DNA sequence: TGCGCCAGCAGCCAAGATGGGGGGACTAGCGGGGACTCCTACAATGAGCAGTTCTTC. Its protein product is CASSQDGGTSGDSYNEQFF.

Points on this clone: One end of the junction fails to match germline, which may point to a read error. The identical CDR3 is also encoded by other nucleotide sequences in the sample. The gene calls are TRBV27 and TRBJ1-1; D is undetermined. The V gene's germline CDR1 is MNHEY and CDR2 SMNVEV (reference sequence). This CDR3 contains 14 residues. The CDR3 region is CASSLYLANTEAFF. CDR3 nucleotide sequence: TGTGCCAGCAGTTTATATCTAGCCAACACTGAGGCTTTCTTT.

The chain recombines TRBV4-3 with TRBJ1-2, with 8 bases aligning to TRBD1. This CDR3 is built from 15 residues. Per the germline V gene, CDR1 is LGHNA and CDR2 is YSLEER. Germline trimming cut 3 bases from V and 6 bases from J; bases unmatched to any gene: 9. The CDR3 reads CASSHPTGEGNGYTF. The CDR3 DNA is TGCGCCAGCAGCCATCCGACAGGGGAAGGGAATGGCTACACCTTC.

The V and J genes are TRBV13 and TRBJ2-6, with TRBD1 as a possible D gene (6 bases). Trimming cost V 5 bases and J 2 bases, with 25 bases left between them. Germline V CDR1 and CDR2: PRHDT, FYEKMQ (reference sequence). CDR3 length: 20 residues. CDR3 nucleotide sequence: TGTGCCAGCAGCAAAAACGTCAGAACACAGGGAAAGGCTGGGGCCAACGTCCTGACTTTC. Translating it yields CASSKNVRTQGKAGANVLTF.

The V gene is TRBV28, the J gene TRBJ1-1, with D hard to call. Germline V gene sequence: CDR1 MDHEN, CDR2 SYDVKM. The germline V and J ends were trimmed by 6 bases and 1 base, with 9 bases remaining between them. This CDR3 spans 13 amino acids. In DNA form, the CDR3 reads TGTGCCAGCAGGGATATGTCGAACACTGAAGCTTTCTTT. Translation: CASRDMSNTEAFF.

The rearrangement uses TRBV4-1 and TRBJ2-7; D gene ambiguous. V was trimmed by 0 bases and J by 6 bases, leaving 3 bases between them. Germline CDR1 is MGHRA and CDR2 is YSYEKL. This CDR3 comprises 11 residues. CDR3 in amino acids: CASSQDSEQYF. Written as DNA, the CDR3 is TGCGCCAGCAGCCAAGATTCCGAGCAGTACTTC.

The rearrangement uses TRBV5-4 and TRBJ2-1, with a weak D call TRBD2 (6 bases). V lost 1 base and J 0 bases, leaving 11 bases between the germline ends. Germline CDR1 SGHNT, CDR2 YYREEE (reference sequence). CDR3 length: 16 residues. For the CDR3, the DNA is TGTGCCAGCAGCTTGAGTATAGCGGCCTCCTACAATGAGCAGTTCTTC. It codes for CASSLSIAASYNEQFF.

The chain uses TRBV20-1 and TRBJ1-1, with D hard to call. The CDR3 is 18 residues long. In germline, CDR1 is DFQATT, CDR2 SNEGSKA (reference sequence). V lost 3 bases and J lost 0, with 23 bases in between. DNA for the CDR3: TGCAGTGCTAGTGGTCCGGGAGCACTTAACCTCATGAACACTGAAGCTTTCTTT. This translates into CSASGPGALNLMNTEAFF.

This chain uses TRBV28 with TRBJ1-2; no firm D call. The CDR3 sequence is 13 residues long. Trimming stripped 2 bases from V and 5 bases from J, with 9 bases between. Germline V gives CDR1 MDHEN, CDR2 SYDVKM. The CDR3 DNA reads TGTGCCAGCAGTTTAGGAGACTTATATGGCTACACCTTC. As protein: CASSLGDLYGYTF.

This rearrangement joins TRBV10-2 to TRBJ2-7, with 12 positions matching TRBD2. With V trimmed by 6 bases and J by 2 bases, 2 bases remained unmatched. This CDR3 is built from 14 residues. The germline V gene has CDR1 WSHSY and CDR2 SAAADI. The CDR3 bases are TGCGCCAGCAGCCTAGCGGGAGGGCCCTACGAGCAGTACTTC. Its translation is CASSLAGGPYEQYF.

V and J are TRBV3-1 (or the pseudogene TRBV3-2) and TRBJ2-2; 7 bases fit TRBD2. Germline values: CDR1 LGHDT, CDR2 YNNKEL (reference sequence). This CDR3 has 14 residues. V lost 11 bases, J lost 5 bases, and 11 bases stayed unmatched. The CDR3 DNA is TGTGCCGTTGGCCGGGTGCGGGGGACCGGGGAGCTGTTTTTT. It specifies CAVGRVRGTGELFF.

This chain links TRBV6-4 with TRBJ2-3; possible D gene TRBD2, 6 bases. Germline V gives CDR1 MRHNA, CDR2 SNTAGT. V lost 4 bases and J lost 11, with 10 bases in between. This CDR3 has 11 residues. The CDR3 protein is CASSGGGEQYF. In nucleotides, the CDR3 is TGTGCCAGCAGTGGCGGCGGGGAGCAGTATTTT.

V and J are TRBV7-8 and TRBJ2-7, with TRBD2 matching over 9 bases. J was trimmed by 1 base and V by 1 base; bases with no gene match: 14. Germline V gives CDR1 SGHVS, CDR2 FQNEAQ. The CDR3 sequence is 19 residues long. The CDR3, as DNA: TGTGCCAGCAGCTTAGTTCGCGGTAGCGGGAGCCTGAGTTCCTACGAGCAGTACTTC. Encoded protein: CASSLVRGSGSLSSYEQYF.

The chain employs TRBV5-5 and TRBJ2-2, with 8 positions matching TRBD2. Losses at the gene ends were 8 bases for V and 0 bases for J; bases not matched to a gene: 6. Germline V CDR1 and CDR2: SGHKS, YYEKEE (reference sequence). The CDR3 totals 15 residues. The CDR3 coding sequence is TGTGCCAGTCCACCGGGACTAGCGAACACCGGGGAGCTGTTTTTT. This gives the protein CASPPGLANTGELFF.

The J gene is TRBJ1-5, the V gene TRBV4-2, with 9 bases identical to TRBD1. CDR1 is LGHNA and CDR2 is YNFKEQ in the germline V gene. Germline trimming cut 2 bases from V and 2 bases from J; bases unmatched to any gene: 10. This CDR3 is 18 amino acids long. This CDR3 reads CASSQKFSRTGGNQPQHF. DNA for the CDR3: TGTGCCAGCAGCCAAAAATTCTCTCGGACAGGGGGCAATCAGCCCCAGCATTTT.

CDR3 protein: CATSDPSPSGRDNEQFF. The CDR3 nucleotides are TGTGCCACCAGTGATCCCTCCCCTAGCGGGAGGGACAATGAGCAGTTCTTC. The chain combines TRBV24-1 with TRBJ2-1; 12 bases agree with TRBD2. This CDR3 is 17 amino acids long. The germline gives CDR1 KGHDR, CDR2 SFDVKD. V shed 3 bases, J shed 5 bases, and the junction held 7 bases outside the gene matches.

The V gene is TRBV6-2 or TRBV6-3, the J gene TRBJ2-3, with D possibly matching TRBD2 (5 bases). The V end was cut by 2 bases, the J end by 3 bases, with 18 bases between. The CDR3 totals 17 residues. Looked up from germline, CDR1 is MNHEY and CDR2 is SVGEGT. CDR3 nucleotides: TGTGCCAGCAGTTACCTACCTATGCTAGCTGGTACAGATACGCAGTATTTT. The encoded protein is CASSYLPMLAGTDTQYF.